These T cell receptor beta chains were read from a single sample in a study of beta chain features in type 1 diabetes. Assay: immunoSEQ multiplex PCR; the TCRdb copy retains only in-frame clones and omits some. The sample includes 310,000 or so clones, approximately 8% seen only once; the top ten take 0.44%. The specimen was central memory CD4+ T cells from blood. Every receptor here comes from a woman aged 18 to 35 in good health. Each CDR3 is given with its conserved first and last residue. A D gene is named only where the DNA matches it firmly. Clone size is shown for a subset of rows, as once, few, many or a class of expanded clone.

few	-	TRBJ1-2	TRBV6-6	TGTGCCAGCAGTTTGCAGGGCCGATACTATGGCTACACCTTC	CASSLQGRYYGYTF
-	-	TRBJ2-1	TRBV28	TGTGCCAGCAGTTTATCGGTCACAGGCTCCTACAATGAGCAGTTCTTC	CASSLSVTGSYNEQFF
many	-	TRBJ1-3	TRBV5-4	TGTGCCAGCAGCTTGGACAGCTACTCTGGAAACACCATATATTTT	CASSLDSYSGNTIYF
-	-	TRBJ2-5	TRBV11-3	TGTGCCAGCAGCTTAGGCCCCCGAGAGACCCAGTACTTC	CASSLGPRETQYF
many	TRBD1	TRBJ2-1	TRBV27	TGTGCCAGCACCAAGGACAGGGTCAACAATGAGCAGTTCTTC	CASTKDRVNNEQFF
-	-	TRBJ2-1	TRBV28	TGTGCCAGCAGTTTTCCACAGAGGGAGCAGTTCTTC	CASSFPQREQFF
-	TRBD2	TRBJ2-1	TRBV5-1	TGCGCCAGCAGGGTCAGGACTAGCGGGAGTAATGAGCAGTTCTTC	CASRVRTSGSNEQFF
few	TRBD1	TRBJ2-3	TRBV4-3	TGCGCCAGCAGCCGTGGGACAGGGTACGCAGATACGCAGTATTTT	CASSRGTGYADTQYF
-	TRBD1	TRBJ2-1	TRBV7-8	TGTGCCAGCAGCTTATTGTCCGGGACAGCCGGGGTTGAGCAGTTCTTC	CASSLLSGTAGVEQFF
few	-	TRBJ1-1	TRBV6-5	TGTGCCAGCAGTCCCCGTGTCAGGGATAACACTGAAGCTTTCTTT	CASSPRVRDNTEAFF
few	-	TRBJ2-7	TRBV28	TGTGCCAGCAGACGACTAGGATTCATAACCTACGAGCAGTACTTC	CASRRLGFITYEQYF
many	-	TRBJ2-5	TRBV10-3	TGTGCCGCGGCCCGGGGGACAGACCAAGAGACCCAGTACTTC	CAAARGTDQETQYF
few	-	TRBJ2-1	TRBV7-9	TGTGCCAGCAGCCAAACCTCATCCACTCTCAATGAGCAGTTCTTC	CASSQTSSTLNEQFF
many	-	TRBJ1-2	TRBV7-9	TGTGCCAGCAGCCCCGGATCCTATGGCTACACCTTC	CASSPGSYGYTF
many	-	TRBJ2-7	TRBV29-1	TGCAGCGTTGAACAGGGGCGGAACGAGCAGTACTTC	CSVEQGRNEQYF
-	-	TRBJ1-2	TRBV6-5	TGTGCCAGCAGTCCTCGGCCGTTGGGGCTTGATGGCTACACCTTC	CASSPRPLGLDGYTF